This T cell receptor (beta chain) was identified in a study of blood T cell repertoires in COVID-19. Study summary: Donors in the United States, Italy and Spain gave samples during acute or convalescent COVID-19. The analysed material was cDNA or gDNA that came from T cells, B-cell-depleted T cells, or PBMCs.

In the original processing: Counts of nucleated cells, estimated from reference gene primer amplification, were obtained. Assay: immunoSEQ multiplex PCR; the TCRdb copy retains only in-frame clones and omits some. V and J calls plus clone size are reproduced from that table; the DNA served to infer D and trimming. The sample has roughly 250,000 clones; under 90% are singletons. In germline, CDR1 is LNHDA, CDR2 SQIVND (reference sequence). With 3 bases removed from V and 12 bases from J, the gap between germline ends came to 15 bases. The CDR3 runs to 13 residues. The sample consisted of peripheral blood. The origin of this receptor is a human donor in a cohort sampled during active COVID-19. The V and J genes are TRBV19 and TRBJ2-1, with D possibly matching TRBD2 (5 bases). DNA for the CDR3: TGTGCCAGTAGTATTTCGGCTAGCCGCGTGCAGTTCTTC. Protein sequence: CASSISASRVQFF.